This TCR beta chain appears in the sequencing data of a study of T cells in localized non-small cell lung cancer. Findings and limits, study-wide: Adjacent lung tissue had a median about 52 of the top 100 clones found in the tumor. Because sequencing included only one region (of the tumor), heterogeneity remains possible.

Sequencing used immunoSEQ multiplex PCR; TCRdb keeps in-frame clones, though not all of them. The top ten clones hold 23% of a sample with roughly 16,000 clones, around 83% of them seen once. As to this clone: Its cognate antigen is unknown.

V lost 4 bases to trimming and J lost 7 bases; unmatched junction nucleotides: 9. Looked up from germline, CDR1 is SEHNR and CDR2 is FQNEAQ (reference sequence). This CDR3 spans 14 amino acids. The chain combines TRBV7-9 with TRBJ1-1; 7 nucleotides agree with TRBD1. The source of this sequence is a male donor aged 60 or over with stage I lung adenocarcinoma. This specimen consisted of peripheral blood, obtained before any cancer treatment. CDR3 bases: TGTGCCAGCAGCTCTCGACAGGGCGCCTTTGAAGCTTTCTTT. Translating gives CASSSRQGAFEAFF. Supplemented by reference TRBV7-9 and TRBJ1-1, the full variable domain reads DTGVSQNPRHKITKRGQNVTFRCDPISEHNRLYWYRQTLGQGPEFLTYFQNEAQLEKSRLLSDRFSAERPKGSFSTLEIQRTEQGDSAMYLCASSSRQGAFEAFFGQGTRLTVV.